These 5 T cell receptor beta chains share one sample of origin, sequenced in a study of regulatory and conventional T cells in RAG deficiency (dated by TCRdb to about 2017). To prepare the library, the immunoSEQ multiplex PCR assay was applied. In its TCRdb copy, this immuneACCESS table keeps in-frame sequences only and misses some clones. Where compared with another copy, unresolved V genes explain less than half of these, and the others have no known cause. The sample table holds more than 40,000 clones, of which 75% to 90% were seen once. In total, the top ten clones hold about 0.54% of the sample. Before genomic DNA extraction, conventional CD4+ T cells were isolated from blood as CD25-low CD127-high cells. The same sample was also used in a study of regulatory T cells. According to the second study: The multiplex PCR used 52 forward TRBV primers and 13 reverse TRBJ primers, with assay-based and computational corrections for amplification bias.

The sequenced material came from CD4+ effector T cells sorted from blood. The receptors were gathered from a human donor in good health.

The chain has TRBV6-1 and TRBJ1-6; 8 bases are shared with TRBD1. The V gene end was trimmed by 4 bases and the J gene end by 8 bases; junction bases not matched to a gene: 4. The CDR3 totals 14 residues. In germline, CDR1 is MNHNS, CDR2 SASEGT. The DNA for the CDR3 is TGTGCCAGCAGTGCCCAGGGGGCTGATTCACCCCTCCACTTT. Amino acid sequence: CASSAQGADSPLHF.

V gene TRBV5-1 combines with J gene TRBJ1-5; D gene unclear. V was shortened by 2 bases and J by 0 bases, with 9 bases between the two germline ends. The V gene's germline CDR1 is SGHRS and CDR2 YFSETQ. The CDR3 totals 15 residues. CDR3 loop: CASSLDIGSNQPQHF. In DNA form, the CDR3 reads TGCGCCAGCAGCTTAGACATTGGTAGCAATCAGCCCCAGCATTTT. Together with reference TRBV5-1 and TRBJ1-5, the CDR3 gives the full variable domain: KAGVTQTPRYLIKTRGQQVTLSCSPISGHRSVSWYQQTPGQGLQFLFEYFSETQRNKGNFPGRFSGRQFSNSRSEMNVSTLELGDSALYLCASSLDIGSNQPQHFGDGTRLSIL.

CDR3 loop: CASSSRMNTEAFF. Written as DNA, the CDR3 is TGTGCCAGCAGCTCGAGAATGAACACTGAAGCTTTCTTT. This sequence joins TRBV7-8 and TRBJ1-1; no clear D. Trimming shortened V by 4 bases and J by 0 bases, and 6 bases separated the two germline ends. This CDR3 region has 13 residues. Germline V gene sequence: CDR1 SGHVS, CDR2 FQNEAQ.

The rearrangement links TRBV5-1 to TRBJ2-4; TRBD1 agrees at 9 bases. Germline CDR1 SGHRS, CDR2 YFSETQ. The CDR3 sequence is 14 residues long. After removal of 5 bases from V and 10 bases from J, the junction contained 10 bases not matched to a gene. The CDR3 reads CASREGTGTGIQYF. Here the CDR3 DNA reads TGCGCCAGCAGGGAGGGGACAGGGACGGGGATTCAGTACTTC. Supplemented by reference TRBV5-1 and TRBJ2-4, the full variable domain reads KAGVTQTPRYLIKTRGQQVTLSCSPISGHRSVSWYQQTPGQGLQFLFEYFSETQRNKGNFPGRFSGRQFSNSRSEMNVSTLELGDSALYLCASREGTGTGIQYFGAGTRLSVL.

This clone is a singleton in its sample. The chain employs TRBV21-1 and TRBJ2-3; the D call TRBD1 from the table was never checked on the DNA. TRBV21-1 is reported as a pseudogene. The CDR3 extends over 17 amino acids. The CDR3 coding sequence is TGTGCCAGCAGCAAAGCGCTGGGGCTAGTTTATCGGGATACGCAGTATTTT. Amino acid sequence: CASSKALGLVYRDTQYF.